Below are 26 T cell receptor beta chains sequenced from a single sample in a study of Graves' ophthalmopathy and Graves' hyperthyroidism. The study amplified TCR beta CDR3 regions using RNA transcripts. RT-PCR was first run with HTBI primers, then multiplex PCR in a second round. TCRdb recomputed calls from the multiplex PCR reads with MiXCR, one row per CDR3 protein. This table has 450,000 to 600,000 distinct CDR3 sequences, about 40% appearing once. Source material: peripheral blood or thyroid tissue (not recorded which). These receptor sequences come from an adult man with Graves' hyperthyroidism.

At least ten counts were recorded for this clonotype. V usage is TRBV2 and J usage is TRBJ1-5; unclear D gene. The CDR3 totals 15 residues. CDR1 is SNHLY and CDR2 is FYNNEI in the germline V gene. Deletions cut 2 bases from V and 2 bases from J, with 10 bases between. The CDR3: CASSEWSGGNQPQHF. DNA of the CDR3: TGTGCCAGCAGTGAATGGTCAGGCGGCAATCAGCCCCAGCATTTT.

This clonotype has just a few counts. This may be a read error: a much more frequent sequence differs by one nucleotide. Written as DNA, the CDR3 is TGTGCCAGCAGCTCCCTAACTGGGACAGGGAAGCATGACTATGGCTGCACCTTC. Protein sequence: CASSSLTGTGKHDYGCTF. The chain is built from TRBV7-9 and TRBJ1-2; 9 nucleotides line up with TRBD1. CDR1 is SEHNR and CDR2 is FQNEAQ in the germline V gene (reference sequence). This CDR3 comprises 18 residues.

Turning to this clonotype: It may be a read error: a sequence one base away is much more abundant. The chain carries TRBV7-8 and TRBJ1-1, with D perhaps matching TRBD1 (6 bases). CDR1 is SGHVS, CDR2 FQNEAQ, per germline. The CDR3 extends over 12 amino acids. In DNA, the CDR3 is TGTACCAGCAGAAAGGGGGGGACTGAAGCTTTCTTT. Amino acid sequence: CTSRKGGTEAFF.

This rearrangement joins TRBV7-6 to TRBJ2-7, with 13 bases fitting TRBD2. In germline, CDR1 is SGHVS, CDR2 FNYEAQ. The ends lost 3 bases at V and 1 base at J; junction bases unmatched: 3. The CDR3 spans 16 residues. CDR3 residues: CASSLGLAGSSYEQYF. The CDR3 region has the DNA TGTGCCAGCAGCTTGGGACTAGCGGGGTCTTCCTACGAGCAGTACTTC. The full variable domain, completed using reference TRBV7-6 and TRBJ2-7, is GAGVSQSPRYKVTKRGQDVALRCDPISGHVSLYWYRQALGQGPEFLTYFNYEAQQDKSGLPNDRFSAERPEGSISTLTIQRTEQRDSAMYRCASSLGLAGSSYEQYFGPGTRLTVT.

Ten or more counts support this clonotype. This chain joins TRBV6-5 and TRBJ2-7, with a weak D call TRBD1 (5 bases). The CDR3 sequence is 16 residues long. The germline gives CDR1 MNHEY, CDR2 SVGAGI. V lost 0 bases, J lost 0 bases, and 12 bases lay in between. The CDR3 DNA reads as TGTGCCAGCAGTTACTCGAGCGACAGCTTCTCCTACGAGCAGTACTTC. Its protein product is CASSYSSDSFSYEQYF.

This chain joins TRBV2 and TRBJ2-1, with D possibly being TRBD2 (7 bases). Trimming removed 11 bases at V and 3 bases at J, with 14 bases between. CDR3 size: 13 residues. Germline V gene lookup returns CDR1 SNHLY and CDR2 FYNNEI. CDR3 in amino acids: CARGGGGYNEQFF. CDR3 DNA sequence: TGTGCCCGAGGCGGGGGCGGCTACAATGAGCAGTTCTTC.

This rearrangement joins TRBV5-1 to TRBJ1-1, with D maybe TRBD1 (5 bases). V was trimmed by 4 bases and J by 1 base, leaving 8 bases between them. Looked up from germline, CDR1 is SGHRS and CDR2 is YFSETQ. This CDR3 spans 13 amino acids. The CDR3: CASSMGPNTEAFF. CDR3 nucleotides: TGCGCCAGCAGCATGGGACCGAACACTGAAGCTTTCTTT. Drawing the rest from reference TRBV5-1 and TRBJ1-1, the complete variable domain is KAGVTQTPRYLIKTRGQQVTLSCSPISGHRSVSWYQQTPGQGLQFLFEYFSETQRNKGNFPGRFSGRQFSNSRSEMNVSTLELGDSALYLCASSMGPNTEAFFGQGTRLTVV.

This clonotype was seen repeatedly, ten times or more. This chain connects TRBV29-1 to TRBJ2-3; 9 nucleotides line up with TRBD1. The CDR3 has 14 residues. Germline assignment: CDR1 SQVTM and CDR2 ANQGSEA. Trimming at V came to 6 bases and at J to 5 bases, leaving 9 bases not matched to a gene. DNA of the CDR3: TGCAGCGTACGTAGGGGACAGGGAAGAGATACGCAGTATTTT. Amino acids: CSVRRGQGRDTQYF.

This chain uses TRBV2 with TRBJ2-7; maybe TRBD1 (5 bases). The CDR3 runs 13 residues. In germline, CDR1 is SNHLY, CDR2 FYNNEI. V lost 2 bases and J 7 bases, leaving 12 bases between the germline ends. The CDR3 DNA reads as TGTGCCAGCAGTGAACAGGGATGGAAGGAGCAGTACTTC. It yields the protein CASSEQGWKEQYF.

In the case of this clonotype: At one boundary the junction diverges from the germline segment, which might be a read error. The chain links TRBV11-2 to TRBJ2-6; D is undetermined. This CDR3 spans 15 amino acids. CDR1 is SGHAT and CDR2 is FQNNGV in the germline V gene. In nucleotides, the CDR3 is TGTGCCAGCAGCTTAGACAGAGCTGGGACCAACGTCCTGACTTTC. It specifies CASSLDRAGTNVLTF.

With regard to this clonotype: This may stem from a read error, because a much larger clone lies one nucleotide away. The rearrangement uses TRBV6-1 and TRBJ1-5; D not certain. Germline V gene data show CDR1 as MNHNS and CDR2 as SASEGT. V was pared by 5 bases and J by 2 bases, with 16 bases between. The CDR3 covers 16 residues. Here the CDR3 DNA reads TGTGCCAGCAGTCTAAGGGAGATAATTTGCAATCAGCCCCAGCATTTT. This gives the protein CASSLREIICNQPQHF.

This clonotype was counted at least ten times. The genes are TRBV12-3 or TRBV12-4 and TRBJ1-1; the D gene is possibly TRBD1 (5 bases). The CDR3 runs to 14 residues. Trimming shortened V by 7 bases and J by 0 bases, and 12 bases separated the two germline ends. The CDR3 here is CASIQGRLNTEAFF. The CDR3 DNA reads TGTGCCAGCATCCAGGGACGGCTGAACACTGAAGCTTTCTTT.

The J gene is TRBJ2-7, the V gene TRBV6-2 or TRBV6-3, with a tentative D call TRBD2 (5 bases). The V gene lost 7 bases and the J gene lost 5 bases, with 18 bases spanning the gap. Germline CDR1 MNHEY, CDR2 SVGEGT. There are 14 residues in the CDR3. The CDR3 reads CASTDLLQTNEQYF. The CDR3 coding sequence is TGTGCCAGCACCGACCTTTTACAGACTAACGAGCAGTACTTC.

There are many counts of this clonotype. The chain is built from TRBV29-1 and TRBJ1-4; 7 nucleotides agree with TRBD1. This CDR3 contains 12 residues. CDR1 is SQVTM, CDR2 ANQGSEA, per germline. V dropped 7 bases and J dropped 6; count of bases not matched to a gene: 5. The CDR3 DNA reads TGCAGCGCCCAAGGGGGCGATGAAAAACTGTTTTTT. Its protein is CSAQGGDEKLFF.

V gene TRBV20-1 combines with J gene TRBJ1-5; D gene uncertain. V lost 0 bases and J lost 11, with 8 bases in between. Germline V lookup: CDR1 DFQATT, CDR2 SNEGSKA (reference sequence). The CDR3 is 11 amino acids. The CDR3 loop reads CSARDEQSQHF. CDR3 sequence (DNA): TGCAGTGCTAGAGATGAACAGTCCCAGCATTTT.

This clonotype occurred many times. The chain's CDR3 is CASSDTGGKGNQPQHF. In DNA, the CDR3 is TGTGCCAGCAGTGACACAGGGGGCAAGGGCAATCAGCCCCAGCATTTT. This chain uses TRBV25-1 with TRBJ1-5, with 9 bases matching TRBD1. Germline V lookup: CDR1 MGHDK, CDR2 SYGVNS. After removal of 3 bases from V and 2 bases from J, the junction contained 5 bases not matched to a gene. The length of the CDR3 is 16 residues. Combining the CDR3 with reference TRBV25-1 and TRBJ1-5 gives the whole variable domain EADIYQTPRYLVIGTGKKITLECSQTMGHDKMYWYQQDPGMELHLIHYSYGVNSTEKGDLSSESTVSRIRTEHFPLTLESARPSHTSQYLCASSDTGGKGNQPQHFGDGTRLSIL.

This clonotype was counted at least ten times. The rearrangement joins TRBV24-1 to TRBJ2-6; D is unresolved. The V gene lost 4 bases and the J gene lost 4 bases, with 10 bases spanning the gap. The CDR3 is 15 amino acids. The germline gives CDR1 KGHDR, CDR2 SFDVKD. CDR3 in DNA: TGTGCCACCAGTGACCCCCGTGGAGGGGCCAACGTCCTGACTTTC. Translation gives CATSDPRGGANVLTF.

The chain combines TRBV5-1 with TRBJ1-6; D ambiguous. The CDR3 consists of 19 residues. Germline CDR1 is SGHRS and CDR2 is YFSETQ. Trimming stripped 4 bases from V and 5 bases from J, with 25 bases between. Here the CDR3 DNA reads TGCGCCAGCAGCCAAGGGATAGGGAGAAGGTTAAGGGATAATTCACCCCTCCACTTT. Protein: CASSQGIGRRLRDNSPLHF.

The genes are TRBV5-6 and TRBJ1-2; a possible D gene is TRBD1 (5 bases). The germline V and J ends were trimmed by 0 bases and 3 bases, with 15 bases remaining between them. Germline CDR1 SGHDT, CDR2 YYEEEE. This CDR3 region has 16 residues. Written as DNA, the CDR3 is TGTGCCAGCAGCTTGGAGATCTCCACAGGTTACTATGGCTACACCTTC. Translated: CASSLEISTGYYGYTF.

The chain links TRBV29-1 to TRBJ1-1; D perhaps matches TRBD1 (6 bases). This CDR3 is 16 amino acids long. Between the trimmed V and J ends, which lost 7 bases and 1 base, there was a span of 22 bases. Germline V gene sequence: CDR1 SQVTM, CDR2 ANQGSEA. The CDR3 protein is CSARVYGGSRNTEAFF. The CDR3 coding sequence is TGCAGCGCAAGGGTGTACGGGGGCAGTAGGAACACTGAAGCTTTCTTT.

The rearrangement uses TRBV5-1 and TRBJ1-2; 9 bases align to TRBD1. CDR3 size: 16 residues. Germline CDR1 reads SGHRS; CDR2 reads YFSETQ. Trimming took 4 bases from V and 2 from J; bases not matched to a gene: 9. The CDR3 bases are TGCGCCAGCAGCCACCGACAGGGGGGTTCAAACTATGGCTACACCTTC. Its translation: CASSHRQGGSNYGYTF.

This clonotype was detected only a few times. V usage is TRBV2 and J usage is TRBJ2-2, with D possibly being TRBD1 (6 bases). The CDR3 consists of 16 residues. Germline V CDR1 and CDR2: SNHLY, FYNNEI. V was trimmed by 0 bases and J by 3 bases, leaving 11 bases between them. The CDR3 spells CASSEALTGYTGELFF. CDR3 sequence (DNA): TGTGCCAGCAGTGAAGCGCTAACAGGGTACACCGGGGAGCTGTTTTTT.

The V and J genes are TRBV9 and TRBJ2-2; D not resolved. The V end lost 0 bases, the J end lost 9 bases, and 15 bases lay between the germline ends. The germline gives CDR1 SGDLS, CDR2 YYNGEE. This CDR3 has 15 amino acids. The CDR3 spells CASSVGPDPSWELFF. The DNA of the CDR3 is TGTGCCAGCAGCGTAGGGCCGGACCCCTCCTGGGAGCTGTTTTTT.

This CDR3 is CASWDRGNEKLFF. In nucleotides, the CDR3 is TGTGCCAGCTGGGACAGGGGGAATGAAAAACTGTTTTTT. V usage is TRBV12-3 or TRBV12-4 and J usage is TRBJ1-4; 11 positions agree with TRBD1. This CDR3 comprises 13 residues. V dropped 8 bases and J dropped 5; count of bases not matched to a gene: 1.

This clonotype has ten or more counts. The rearrangement uses TRBV13 and TRBJ2-6; the D is unclear. Trimming shortened V by 1 base and J by 2 bases, and 12 bases separated the two germline ends. The CDR3 is made up of 17 amino acids. CDR1 is PRHDT, CDR2 FYEKMQ, per germline (reference sequence). CDR3 loop: CASSLDMGITGANVLTF. The CDR3 region has the DNA TGTGCCAGCAGCTTAGATATGGGAATAACTGGGGCCAACGTCCTGACTTTC.

This clonotype appeared many times. V and J are TRBV2 and TRBJ1-1; possible D gene TRBD1, 5 bases. The germline V gene has CDR1 SNHLY and CDR2 FYNNEI. Deletions cut 8 bases from V and 1 base from J, with 17 bases between. This CDR3 is built from 15 residues. CDR3 region: CASYLREVSNTEAFF. The CDR3 nucleotides are TGTGCCAGCTACCTCAGGGAGGTTTCGAACACTGAAGCTTTCTTT.